One T cell receptor (beta chain) is described in this entry. The data were obtained in a study of blood T cell repertoires in COVID-19. Study details: The origin of the acute and convalescent COVID-19 samples was the United States, Italy and Spain. From T cells, B-cell-depleted T cells, or PBMCs came the material, which was cDNA or gDNA.

Authors' data handling: Cell counts per sample came from amplifying reference gene primers. Clones were sequenced by immunoSEQ multiplex PCR, and TCRdb holds only the in-frame ones, with some missing. V, J and clone size were drawn from that table, and D and trimming were deduced from the DNA. The table lists about 140,000 clones, 75% to 90% of them singletons. The ends were cut back, 1 base at V and 5 bases at J, with 4 bases in the middle. The germline V gene has CDR1 SGHTS and CDR2 YDEGEE. This CDR3 spans 13 amino acids. The sequencing sample was made of peripheral blood. The sequence was collected from a woman aged 45-65 years with acute or convalescent COVID-19. V and J are TRBV5-8 and TRBJ1-6; D remains unclear. The CDR3 sequence: CASSLTDNSPLHF. As DNA, the CDR3 is TGTGCCAGCAGCTTGACAGATAATTCACCCCTCCACTTT.